The entry that follows covers one T cell receptor (beta chain) sequence. Its specificity is unknown. 5'RACE primed at constant segments yielded TCR alpha and TCR beta cDNA libraries bearing sample barcodes and UMIs. MiXCR was run by TCRdb on the 5' RACE reads, yielding one entry per CDR3 protein. The top ten hold 31% of the sample, which has more than 70,000 distinct CDR3 sequences, approximately 13% seen once. Germline V gives CDR1 DFQATT, CDR2 SNEGSKA (reference sequence). The V gene lost 3 bases and the J gene lost 8 bases, with 16 bases spanning the gap. The CDR3 sequence is 13 residues long. These data belong to a study of T-cell memory formation after mild COVID-19. Whole-study results and caveats: Clones contracting day 15 to 85 were balanced CD4/CD8; later expanders leaned CD4+.

Sequenced sample: PBMCs or a T cell subset sorted from them (not recorded which). The chain has TRBV20-1 and TRBJ1-1; D may be TRBD1 (6 bases). The sequence was collected from an adult woman who had mild COVID-19 (a few samples of this study predate the infection). Cell type and time point are not known. The CDR3 coding sequence is TGCAGTGCTAGGCCCCGGGGGCAGGGAGAAGCTTTCTTT. Translating it yields CSARPRGQGEAFF.